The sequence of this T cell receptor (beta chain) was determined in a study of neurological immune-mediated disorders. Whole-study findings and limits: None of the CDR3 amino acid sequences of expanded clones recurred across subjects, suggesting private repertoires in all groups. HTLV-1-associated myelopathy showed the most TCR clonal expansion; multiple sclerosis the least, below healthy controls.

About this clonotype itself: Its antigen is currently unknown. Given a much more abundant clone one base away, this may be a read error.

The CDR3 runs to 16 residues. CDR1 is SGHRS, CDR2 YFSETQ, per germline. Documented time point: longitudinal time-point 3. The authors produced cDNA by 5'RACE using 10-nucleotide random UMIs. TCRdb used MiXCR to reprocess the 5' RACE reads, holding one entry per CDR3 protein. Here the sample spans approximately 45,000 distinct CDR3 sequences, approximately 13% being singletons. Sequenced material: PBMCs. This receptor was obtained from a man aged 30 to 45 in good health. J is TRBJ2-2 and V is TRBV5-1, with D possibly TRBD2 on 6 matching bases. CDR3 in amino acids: CASSLEVAVNTEELFF. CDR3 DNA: TGCGCCAGCAGCTTGGAAGTAGCGGTGAACACCGAGGAGCTGTTTTTT.